This T cell receptor (beta chain) originates from a study of T-cell memory formation after mild COVID-19. On the study more broadly: TCR clusters largely stayed donor specific.

MiXCR, run by TCRdb on the 5' RACE reads, gives a single entry per CDR3 protein. The sample comprises about 360,000 distinct CDR3 sequences, over 13% of which are singletons, and under 25% rests with the top ten. This clonotype showed up just a few times. Its target is unknown. Study-level results: Whether day 37 second-wave clones are SARS-CoV-2-specific was not confirmed. Contracting CD4+ clones were located mainly in CM and EM, and CD8+ clones in EMRA.

Sequenced input: PBMCs or a T cell subset sorted from them (not recorded which). The receptor was derived from a man between 18 and 35 years old who had mild COVID-19 (a few samples of this study predate the infection). Cell type and time point are not known.

The chain's CDR3 is CSVTLPGSYNSPLHF. Here the CDR3 DNA reads TGCAGCGTGACCCTACCTGGCTCCTATAATTCACCCCTCCACTTT. The chain joins TRBV29-1 to TRBJ1-6; unclear D gene. This CDR3 region has 15 residues. The V end was cut by 6 bases, the J end by 0 bases, with 12 bases between. The germline V gene has CDR1 SQVTM and CDR2 ANQGSEA.